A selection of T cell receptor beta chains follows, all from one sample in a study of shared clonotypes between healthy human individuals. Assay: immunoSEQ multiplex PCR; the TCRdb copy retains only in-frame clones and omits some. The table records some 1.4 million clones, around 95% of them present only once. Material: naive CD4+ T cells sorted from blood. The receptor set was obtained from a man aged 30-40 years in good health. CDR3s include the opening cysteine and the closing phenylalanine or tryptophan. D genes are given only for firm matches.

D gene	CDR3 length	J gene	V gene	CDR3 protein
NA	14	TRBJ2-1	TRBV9	CASSVYGSINEQFF
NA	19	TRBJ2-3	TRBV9	CASSTTYRAGTSSTDTQYF
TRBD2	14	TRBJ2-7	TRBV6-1	CASTASGSPYEQYF
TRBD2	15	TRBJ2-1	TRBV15	CATSPNSGKINEQFF
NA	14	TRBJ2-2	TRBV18	CASSPALDTGELFF
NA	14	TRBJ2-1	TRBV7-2	CASSFTPARFGQFF
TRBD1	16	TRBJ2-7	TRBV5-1	CASSLVWDRGSYEQYF
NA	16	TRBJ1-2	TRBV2	CASSEALGYANYGYTF
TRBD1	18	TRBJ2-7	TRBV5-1	CASSIRMPGQGFSYEQYF
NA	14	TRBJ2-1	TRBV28	CASSLGVVGNEQFF
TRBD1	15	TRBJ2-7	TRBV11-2	CASSRDRASSYEQYF
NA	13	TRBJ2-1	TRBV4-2	CASSQPEYNEQFF
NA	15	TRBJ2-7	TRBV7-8	CASSTRRTDGYEQYF
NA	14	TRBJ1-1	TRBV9	CASSVAMENTEAFF
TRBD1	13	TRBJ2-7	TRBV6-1	CASSRTGPYEQYF
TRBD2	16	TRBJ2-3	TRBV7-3	CASSPGTSGSTDTQYF
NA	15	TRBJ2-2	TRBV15	CATSTPGRNTGELFF
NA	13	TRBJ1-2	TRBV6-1	CASSSQQGRGYTF
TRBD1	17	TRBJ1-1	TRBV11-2	CASSIYYRGVRNTEAFF
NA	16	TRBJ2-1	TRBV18	CASSVSGGRVYNEQFF
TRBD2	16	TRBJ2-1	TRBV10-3	CATGTSGRETYNEQFF
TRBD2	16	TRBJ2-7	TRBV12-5	CASGKKKREGFYEQYF
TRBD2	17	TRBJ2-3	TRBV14	CASSQDFREDSTDTQYF
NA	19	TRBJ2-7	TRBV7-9	CASSLVTRRSRHGHYEQYF
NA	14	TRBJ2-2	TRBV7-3	CASSSHERTGELFF
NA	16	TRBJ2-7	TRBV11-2	CASSLGPLVNGYEQYF
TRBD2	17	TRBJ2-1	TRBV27	CASSTFDLAGIYNEQFF
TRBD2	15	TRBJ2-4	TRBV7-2	CASSSGTSGSDIQYF
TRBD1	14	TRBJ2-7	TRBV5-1	CASSDRGSSYEQYF
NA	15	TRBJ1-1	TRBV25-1	CASSRQWMGGTEAFF
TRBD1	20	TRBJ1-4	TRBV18	CASSPFGHANRGRKDEKLFF
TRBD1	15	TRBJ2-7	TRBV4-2	CASNHTQGAGYEQYF
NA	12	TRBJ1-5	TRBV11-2	CASSQRGQPQHF
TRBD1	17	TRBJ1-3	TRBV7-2	CASSLTAGDSSGNTIYF
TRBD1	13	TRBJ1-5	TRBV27	CASSGTGRQPQHF
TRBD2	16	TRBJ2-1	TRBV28	CASSQASGTSYNEQFF
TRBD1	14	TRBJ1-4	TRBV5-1	CASSETGTNEKLFF